This record looks at one TCR beta chain sequence and its context. The CDR3 consists of 15 residues. V gave up 3 bases and J gave up 0 bases, with 6 bases separating them. Germline V gene lookup returns CDR1 MNHNS and CDR2 SASEGT. The sample is drawn from a study of cytomegalovirus exposure and HLA in healthy donors. A multiplex PCR was run with 60 Vbeta primers and 13 Jbeta primers. Clones were sequenced by immunoSEQ multiplex PCR, and TCRdb holds only the in-frame ones, with some missing. In all, the sample yields over 100,000 clones. The material sequenced was PBMCs. This TCR was recovered from a woman between 40 and 55 years old in good health and CMV-seropositive. The rearrangement joins TRBV6-1 to TRBJ2-6; no firm D call. The CDR3 nucleotides are TGTGCCAGCAGTGAGGTGAGCTCTGGGGCCAACGTCCTGACTTTC. It yields the protein CASSEVSSGANVLTF.